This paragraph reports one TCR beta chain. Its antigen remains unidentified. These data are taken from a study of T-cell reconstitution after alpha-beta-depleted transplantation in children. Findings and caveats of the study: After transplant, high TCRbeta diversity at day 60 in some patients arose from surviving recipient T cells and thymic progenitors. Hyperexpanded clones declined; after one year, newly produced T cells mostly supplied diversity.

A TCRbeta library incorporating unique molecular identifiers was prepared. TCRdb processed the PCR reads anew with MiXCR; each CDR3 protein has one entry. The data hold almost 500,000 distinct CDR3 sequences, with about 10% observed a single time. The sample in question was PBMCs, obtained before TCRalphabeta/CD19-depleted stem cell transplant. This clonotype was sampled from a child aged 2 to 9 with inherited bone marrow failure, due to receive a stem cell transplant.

The CDR3 bases are TGCAGCGTTGATGAGGAGGGCCTGAGGCATACGCAGTATTTT. This codes for CSVDEEGLRHTQYF. The V call is TRBV29-1, the J call TRBJ2-3; D is perhaps TRBD2 (6 bases). Trimming pared 3 bases from V and 7 bases from J, leaving 17 bases between. Germline CDR1 SQVTM, CDR2 ANQGSEA. The CDR3 length is 14 residues.